The 16 T cell receptor beta chains presented below share a single source sample, sequenced in a study of graft-versus-host responses after intestinal transplantation. Clones were sequenced by immunoSEQ multiplex PCR, and TCRdb holds only the in-frame ones, with some missing. The sample carries tens of thousands of clones, under 90% recorded once. The antigens these receptors bind are not known. The sequencing here drew on unstimulated CD4+ T cells sorted from spleen or lymph node cells, taken before transplant. These receptors came from a human donor who was the organ donor for an intestinal transplant.

The chain carries TRBV7-2 and TRBJ2-1; 7 positions match TRBD2. The V segment lost 0 bases and the J segment 5 bases; nucleotides outside the gene matches: 7. The V gene's germline CDR1 is SGHTA and CDR2 FQGNSA. The length of the CDR3 is 16 residues. The CDR3 coding sequence is TGTGCCAGCAGCTTAGCCGGGCAGCGGGGCCACAATGAGCAGTTCTTC. This translates into CASSLAGQRGHNEQFF.

The chain carries TRBV2 and TRBJ1-4, with TRBD1 identical over 8 bases. CDR1 is SNHLY and CDR2 is FYNNEI in the germline V gene. The CDR3 contains 16 residues. J gave up 5 bases and V 6 bases, and 11 bases lay outside the gene matches. CDR3 sequence reads: CASSGEWTGMNEKLFF. CDR3 nucleotide sequence: TGTGCCAGCAGCGGTGAATGGACAGGGATGAATGAAAAACTGTTTTTT.

V is TRBV28 and J is TRBJ1-1, with D possibly TRBD1 on 5 matching bases. The V and J ends lost 2 bases and 4 bases respectively, with 11 bases between them. The germline gives CDR1 MDHEN, CDR2 SYDVKM. This CDR3 comprises 14 residues. The CDR3 DNA follows: TGTGCCAGCAGTTTACGACAGCTTTTCACTGAAGCTTTCTTT. The encoded protein is CASSLRQLFTEAFF.

This chain connects TRBV5-6 to TRBJ2-3; 8 positions agree with TRBD2. The CDR3 sequence is 16 residues long. Germline values: CDR1 SGHDT, CDR2 YYEEEE. With V trimmed by 4 bases and J by 2 bases, 9 bases remained unmatched. The CDR3 sequence: CASSNLIGGVTDTQYF. Written as DNA, the CDR3 is TGTGCCAGCAGCAACCTGATCGGGGGGGTCACAGATACGCAGTATTTT.

This chain joins TRBV9 and TRBJ1-2, with 9 nucleotides matching TRBD1. Trimming took 0 bases from V and 7 from J; bases not matched to a gene: 13. The germline V gene encodes CDR1 SGDLS and CDR2 YYNGEE. The CDR3 loop spans 17 amino acids. Written as DNA, the CDR3 is TGTGCCAGCAGCGTAGAAGGGACAGGGCCTGAAAGGGGTGGCTACACCTTC. It specifies CASSVEGTGPERGGYTF. The whole variable domain, remainder taken from reference TRBV9 and TRBJ1-2, is DSGVTQTPKHLITATGQRVTLRCSPRSGDLSVYWYQQSLDQGLQFLIQYYNGEERAKGNILERFSAQQFPDLHSELNLSSLELGDSALYFCASSVEGTGPERGGYTFGSGTRLTVV.

The rearrangement links TRBV10-1 to TRBJ2-5, with a weak D call TRBD2 (6 bases). This CDR3 has 14 amino acids. CDR1 WNHNN and CDR2 SYGVQD come from the germline V gene (reference sequence). V was clipped by 0 bases and J by 5 bases, with 10 bases between them. The CDR3 region has the DNA TGCGCCAGCAGTGAGTCGCGGGGTACGGAGACCCAGTACTTC. It translates to CASSESRGTETQYF.

The chain joins TRBV7-3 to TRBJ2-5; D may be TRBD1 (6 bases). CDR1 and CDR2 (germline): SGHTA, FQGTGA. V shed 2 bases and J shed 2 bases, with 12 bases lying between them. The CDR3 consists of 15 residues. The CDR3 bases are TGTGCCAGCAGCTTAGGCCAGGGGATTCAAGAGACCCAGTACTTC. Its protein is CASSLGQGIQETQYF.

The genes are TRBV7-9 and TRBJ2-2, with D unclear. Deletions cut 5 bases from V and 0 bases from J, with 10 bases between. CDR1 SEHNR and CDR2 FQNEAQ come from the germline V gene (reference sequence). This CDR3 has 15 amino acids. For the CDR3, the DNA is TGTGCCAGCAGCGCCAGGCCGGCGAACACCGGGGAGCTGTTTTTT. It is translated as CASSARPANTGELFF.

This clone was detected a few times. This chain joins TRBV6-6 and TRBJ1-5, with D possibly matching TRBD1 (6 bases). Per germline, CDR1 MNHNY and CDR2 SVGAGI (reference sequence). The CDR3 consists of 13 residues. Trimming took 7 bases from V and 3 from J, leaving 10 bases between them. The chain's CDR3 is CASTHRDNQPQHF. In nucleotides, the CDR3 is TGTGCCAGCACCCACAGGGACAATCAGCCCCAGCATTTT.

This chain's CDR3 is CSAYRDTEAFF. The CDR3 bases are TGCAGTGCTTACAGGGACACTGAAGCTTTCTTT. The chain couples TRBV20-1 to TRBJ1-1, with TRBD1 as a possible D gene (6 bases). Trimming took 5 bases from V and 3 from J, leaving 7 bases between them. The CDR3 covers 11 residues. From germline, CDR1 is DFQATT and CDR2 SNEGSKA (reference sequence).

This clone was found once. The chain joins TRBV7-8 to TRBJ2-2; TRBD2 matches 7 bases. With 5 bases clipped from V and 0 bases from J, the junction kept 6 bases outside the gene matches. Germline CDR1 and CDR2: SGHVS and FQNEAQ. The CDR3 spans 16 residues. The CDR3 coding sequence is TGTGCCAGCAGCCCCCTGGCGGGAGCGAACACCGGGGAGCTGTTTTTT. It is translated as CASSPLAGANTGELFF.

The rearrangement joins TRBV6-1 to TRBJ2-3; 10 bases map to TRBD2. V trimming: 6 bases; J trimming: 8 bases; junction bases outside the gene matches: 2. The CDR3 totals 12 residues. Germline CDR1 reads MNHNS; CDR2 reads SASEGT. The CDR3 DNA sequence: TGTGCCAGCAGGGCTAGCGGGGGTACGCAGTATTTT. Translation: CASRASGGTQYF.

This chain uses TRBV5-6 with TRBJ2-3, with 8 bases aligning to TRBD2. Germline CDR1 reads SGHDT; CDR2 reads YYEEEE. Germline trimming cut 1 base from V and 4 bases from J; bases unmatched to any gene: 8. The CDR3 is made up of 16 amino acids. The CDR3 nucleotides read TGTGCCAGCAGCTTGATTGGTAGCGGGGTTGCAGATACGCAGTATTTT. Residues: CASSLIGSGVADTQYF.

This rearrangement joins TRBV5-1 to TRBJ1-4; D perhaps matches TRBD1 (6 bases). This CDR3 comprises 14 residues. From germline, CDR1 is SGHRS and CDR2 YFSETQ. The V end was cut by 1 base, the J end by 5 bases, with 9 bases between. This CDR3 reads CASSLTGSNEKLFF. CDR3 sequence (DNA): TGCGCCAGCAGCTTGACAGGGTCAAATGAAAAACTGTTTTTT.

The gene calls are TRBV29-1 and TRBJ2-3; D is perhaps TRBD2 (5 bases). Per the germline V gene, CDR1 is SQVTM and CDR2 is ANQGSEA. V lost 7 bases, J lost 0 bases, and 11 bases lay in between. The CDR3 runs to 13 residues. CDR3 coding DNA: TGCAGCGAAACTAGTACTAGCACAGATACGCAGTATTTT. Translation: CSETSTSTDTQYF.

The CDR3 DNA reads TGTGCCACCAGCAGAGACAGGGGCATCGGTGGGGCCAACGTCCTGACTTTC. Translating it yields CATSRDRGIGGANVLTF. This sequence joins TRBV15 and TRBJ2-6; maybe TRBD1 (6 bases). The CDR3 consists of 17 residues. From germline, CDR1 is LNHNV and CDR2 YYDKDF (reference sequence). Trimming removed 0 bases from V and 3 bases from J, with 12 bases in between.